This passage covers 23 T cell receptor beta chains from one sample sequenced in a study of T cell repertoires in cytomegalovirus infection. These receptors are not linked to any known antigen. TCRdb reanalysed the reads using MiXCR and keeps one entry per CDR3 protein. This table has roughly 700,000 distinct CDR3 sequences, about 30% appearing once. Sequencing was performed on cultured PBMCs, taken from culture after CMV antigen stimulation. The receptor source for this set is a human donor in good health (CMV status not recorded). Some clones in this sample may be carry-over from other donors' samples.

This chain joins TRBV11-2 and TRBJ2-1; D remains ambiguous. The CDR3 consists of 12 residues. Trimming pared 7 bases from V and 8 bases from J, leaving 12 bases between. Germline assignment: CDR1 SGHAT and CDR2 FQNNGV. The CDR3 nucleotides read TGTGCCAGCACCGGCGTTGACGATGAGCAGTTCTTC. This encodes CASTGVDDEQFF.

V and J are TRBV20-1 and TRBJ1-4; D possibly corresponds to TRBD1 (6 bases). Germline V lookup: CDR1 DFQATT, CDR2 SNEGSKA (reference sequence). The length of the CDR3 is 13 residues. The V and J ends lost 3 bases and 8 bases respectively, with 13 bases between them. CDR3 protein: CSARGGAEEKLFF. CDR3 nucleotides: TGCAGTGCTAGGGGGGGGGCTGAGGAAAAACTGTTTTTT.

V usage is TRBV5-1 and J usage is TRBJ1-6; possibly TRBD1 for D (5 bases). The CDR3 extends over 14 amino acids. The germline V gene encodes CDR1 SGHRS and CDR2 YFSETQ. Trimming stripped 0 bases from V and 9 bases from J, with 10 bases between. CDR3 sequence (DNA): TGCGCCAGCAGCTTGGAAAGGAGGGGTTCACCCCTCCACTTT. Its translation: CASSLERRGSPLHF. Combining the CDR3 with reference TRBV5-1 and TRBJ1-6 gives the whole variable domain KAGVTQTPRYLIKTRGQQVTLSCSPISGHRSVSWYQQTPGQGLQFLFEYFSETQRNKGNFPGRFSGRQFSNSRSEMNVSTLELGDSALYLCASSLERRGSPLHFGNGTRLTVT.

This clonotype has just a few counts. V usage is TRBV4-2 and J usage is TRBJ1-2; tentatively, D is TRBD1 (5 bases). This CDR3 region has 15 residues. Germline CDR1 LGHNA, CDR2 YNFKEQ. V lost 4 bases and J 3 bases, leaving 15 bases between the germline ends. The CDR3 here is CASSRLAGTDYGYTF. The CDR3 DNA follows: TGTGCCAGCAGCCGCCTCGCAGGGACTGACTATGGCTACACCTTC.

The sample holds one count of this clonotype. The rearrangement links TRBV29-1 to TRBJ1-5; D not certain. The CDR3 extends over 12 amino acids. CDR1 and CDR2 (germline): SQVTM, ANQGSEA. Deletions cut 4 bases from V and 7 bases from J, with 11 bases between. CDR3 sequence reads: CSVGSPDQPQHF. The CDR3 bases are TGCAGCGTTGGGTCCCCGGACCAGCCCCAGCATTTT.

V and J are TRBV29-1 and TRBJ1-5; a weak D match, TRBD1 (5 bases). The ends were cut back, 6 bases at V and 3 bases at J, with 12 bases in the middle. Per the germline V gene, CDR1 is SQVTM and CDR2 is ANQGSEA. The CDR3 loop spans 13 amino acids. The CDR3 DNA reads TGCAGCGTGGGGAGGGGTGACAATCAGCCCCAGCATTTT. Protein: CSVGRGDNQPQHF.

The genes are TRBV5-4 and TRBJ1-6, with D uncertain. The germline V gene encodes CDR1 SGHNT and CDR2 YYREEE (reference sequence). Trimming stripped 1 base from V and 7 bases from J, with 9 bases between. CDR3 length equals 14 residues. This CDR3 reads CASSLMVGNSPLHF. The CDR3 region has the DNA TGTGCCAGCAGCTTGATGGTCGGGAATTCACCCCTCCACTTT.

V is TRBV7-4 and J is TRBJ2-7; no clear D. V lost 7 bases and J 13 bases, leaving 20 bases between the germline ends. The V gene's germline CDR1 is SGHVT and CDR2 SQSDAQ. The CDR3 runs to 12 residues. CDR3 sequence reads: CASTPPQGSQYF. The CDR3 bases are TGTGCCAGCACCCCACCACAAGGAAGCCAATACTTC.

The chain couples TRBV29-1 to TRBJ1-2; the D is unclear. The germline V and J ends were trimmed by 4 bases and 3 bases, with 6 bases remaining between them. The CDR3 consists of 11 residues. CDR1 is SQVTM, CDR2 ANQGSEA, per germline. The DNA of the CDR3 is TGCAGCGTTGCAGGCCACTATGGCTACACCTTC. As protein: CSVAGHYGYTF. The full variable domain, completed using reference TRBV29-1 and TRBJ1-2, is SAVISQKPSRDICQRGTSLTIQCQVDSQVTMMFWYRQQPGQSLTLIATANQGSEATYESGFVIDKFPISRPNLTFSTLTVSNMSPEDSSIYLCSVAGHYGYTFGSGTRLTVV.

The V call is TRBV30, the J call TRBJ2-7, with 8 bases lining up with TRBD1. The V gene's germline CDR1 is GTSNPN and CDR2 SVGIG (reference sequence). V trimming: 3 bases; J trimming: 3 bases; junction bases outside the gene matches: 4. This CDR3 spans 13 amino acids. CDR3 amino acids: CAWSRDRIYEQYF. The CDR3 coding sequence is TGTGCCTGGAGCCGGGACAGGATCTACGAGCAGTACTTC.

The rearrangement uses TRBV7-9 and TRBJ2-1, with D unresolved. CDR1 and CDR2 (germline): SEHNR, FQNEAQ (reference sequence). CDR3 length equals 15 residues. V was cut by 1 base and J by 8 bases, with 15 bases left in between. CDR3 sequence reads: CASSLVFASADEQFF. The CDR3 DNA reads TGTGCCAGCAGCTTAGTCTTCGCTTCAGCCGATGAGCAGTTCTTC.

This clonotype has a handful of counts. The chain uses TRBV27 and TRBJ2-1; TRBD2 agrees at 13 bases. The ends lost 2 bases at V and 7 bases at J; junction bases unmatched: 5. The CDR3 runs to 16 residues. Germline V lookup: CDR1 MNHEY, CDR2 SMNVEV (reference sequence). CDR3 sequence: CASSLGLAGAWNEQFF. The DNA for the CDR3 is TGTGCCAGCAGTTTAGGACTAGCGGGGGCCTGGAATGAGCAGTTCTTC.

This clonotype was found a few times. The gene calls are TRBV20-1 and TRBJ1-1; D uncertain. Germline V gene sequence: CDR1 DFQATT, CDR2 SNEGSKA (reference sequence). V lost 3 bases to trimming and J lost 2 bases, with 10 bases between them. CDR3 length equals 13 residues. As DNA, the CDR3 is TGCAGTGCTAGTGGTCTCACTAACACTGAAGCTTTCTTT. Translating gives CSASGLTNTEAFF.

The V call is TRBV6-6, the J call TRBJ1-6, with 7 bases aligning to TRBD1. Trimming at V came to 7 bases and at J to 9 bases, leaving 9 bases not matched to a gene. There are 14 residues in the CDR3. From germline, CDR1 is MNHNY and CDR2 SVGAGI (reference sequence). Here the CDR3 DNA reads TGTGCCAGCACCCTACAGGGGAAGGGTTCACCCCTCCACTTT. Residues: CASTLQGKGSPLHF.

This clonotype was detected a few times. The chain combines TRBV6-2 or TRBV6-3 with TRBJ2-5, with TRBD2 matching over 12 bases. In germline, CDR1 is MNHEY, CDR2 SVGEGT. There are 16 residues in the CDR3. The V and J ends lost 3 bases and 5 bases, in that order; junction bases with no gene match: 7. The CDR3 loop is CASSYRLAGERETQYF. The CDR3 region has the DNA TGTGCCAGCAGTTATAGACTAGCGGGAGAGCGTGAGACCCAGTACTTC.

This clonotype has more than one count but fewer than ten. This chain's CDR3 is CASTRAGGLAANTGELFF. The CDR3 DNA follows: TGTGCCAGCACCCGGGCAGGGGGCTTAGCAGCGAACACCGGGGAGCTGTTTTTT. V gene TRBV6-2 or TRBV6-3 combines with J gene TRBJ2-2; 8 bases line up with TRBD1. This CDR3 is 18 amino acids long. Germline trimming cut 7 bases from V and 0 bases from J; bases unmatched to any gene: 13. From germline, CDR1 is MNHEY and CDR2 SVGEGT.

This clonotype came up a few times. The rearrangement links TRBV28 to TRBJ2-7; D unresolved. Germline V CDR1 and CDR2: MDHEN, SYDVKM. V was trimmed by 2 bases and J by 3 bases, leaving 14 bases between them. The length of the CDR3 is 15 residues. This chain's CDR3 is CASSLRASLYYEQYF. The DNA of the CDR3 is TGTGCCAGCAGTTTACGGGCAAGCTTATACTACGAGCAGTACTTC.

The chain has TRBV27 and TRBJ2-1, with D hard to call. V lost 5 bases and J lost 4, with 12 bases in between. CDR3 size: 14 residues. Per the germline V gene, CDR1 is MNHEY and CDR2 is SMNVEV (reference sequence). CDR3: CASSPPRNYNEQFF. CDR3 bases: TGTGCCAGCAGTCCCCCCAGAAATTACAATGAGCAGTTCTTC.

This clonotype has only a few counts. The rearrangement links TRBV6-2 or TRBV6-3 to TRBJ1-1, with unresolved D. CDR1 MNHEY and CDR2 SVGEGT come from the germline V gene. The CDR3 is made up of 16 amino acids. Trimming took 6 bases from V and 5 from J, leaving 22 bases between them. In DNA form, the CDR3 reads TGTGCCAGCAGCCAGTCGACGGGATTCCTAGTGACTGAAGCTTTCTTT. The encoded protein is CASSQSTGFLVTEAFF.

A single count supports this clonotype. The rearrangement uses TRBV12-5 and TRBJ2-2; D unclear. CDR3 size: 12 residues. The V end lost 4 bases, the J end lost 7 bases, and 7 bases lay between the germline ends. Germline CDR1 LGHNT, CDR2 FRNRAP. This CDR3 reads CASGYQNGELFF. Written as DNA, the CDR3 is TGTGCTAGTGGTTACCAGAACGGGGAGCTGTTTTTT.

The V and J genes are TRBV12-3 or TRBV12-4 and TRBJ1-6; D gene ambiguous. V shed 7 bases and J shed 9 bases, with 10 bases lying between them. This CDR3 has 12 amino acids. The CDR3 DNA sequence: TGTGCCAGCAAAGTAGGAGGTTCACCCCTCCACTTT. Residues: CASKVGGSPLHF.

This clonotype was seen only a few times. V usage is TRBV18 and J usage is TRBJ2-7; the match to TRBD2 covers 10 bases. CDR3 size: 15 residues. After removal of 3 bases from V and 2 bases from J, the junction contained 4 bases not matched to a gene. Germline V gene data show CDR1 as KGHSH and CDR2 as LQKENI. CDR3 coding DNA: TGTGCCAGCTCACCGGCTAGCGGGAGCGCCTACGAGCAGTACTTC. Residues: CASSPASGSAYEQYF.

This clonotype was detected a few times. The rearrangement joins TRBV7-2 to TRBJ1-5; D gene uncertain. CDR1 is SGHTA, CDR2 FQGNSA, per germline. The CDR3 contains 13 residues. Trimming stripped 5 bases from V and 10 bases from J, with 15 bases between. The CDR3 reads CASSEQNKGPQHF. DNA for the CDR3: TGTGCCAGCAGCGAACAAAATAAGGGTCCCCAGCATTTT.